The 5 T cell receptor beta chains below were found in one sample sequenced in a study of T cell clonotyping in hematopoietic cell transplantation. The method was immunoSEQ multiplex PCR; TCRdb's version includes in-frame clones alone and lacks a portion of them. The sample lists about 27,000 clones, 90% to 97% occurring once. Sequenced input: peripheral blood mononuclear cells. The receptors originated from a man aged 45-60 years in good health. Some clones in this sample may be carry-over from other donors' samples.

The chain joins TRBV19 to TRBJ1-6; 7 bases fit TRBD1. J gave up 7 bases and V 4 bases, and 7 bases lay outside the gene matches. Germline V CDR1 and CDR2: LNHDA, SQIVND (reference sequence). This CDR3 has 15 amino acids. DNA for the CDR3: TGTGCCAGTAGTACTGAACAGGGGTGGAATTCACCCCTCCACTTT. Residues: CASSTEQGWNSPLHF.

The V call is TRBV7-3, the J call TRBJ2-1, with a weak D call TRBD2 (5 bases). The V end lost 2 bases, the J end lost 6 bases, and 17 bases lay between the germline ends. Germline CDR1 and CDR2: SGHTA and FQGTGA. This CDR3 spans 16 amino acids. The CDR3 protein is CASSLATSRGTNEQFF. CDR3 bases: TGTGCCAGCAGCTTAGCGACAAGTCGGGGAACCAATGAGCAGTTCTTC.

The chain employs TRBV4-2 and TRBJ1-4; 9 positions match TRBD1. This CDR3 region has 17 residues. CDR1 and CDR2 from the germline V gene are LGHNA and YNFKEQ. V shed 0 bases and J 4 bases; nucleotides not matched to a gene: 6. CDR3: CASSQDRGTGRNEKLFF. CDR3 nucleotide sequence: TGTGCCAGCAGCCAAGATAGAGGGACAGGGCGTAATGAAAAACTGTTTTTT.

This clone is a singleton in its sample. The chain joins TRBV7-8 to TRBJ1-2, with D possibly being TRBD1 (5 bases). The ends were cut back, 5 bases at V and 1 base at J, with 17 bases in the middle. Germline V gene sequence: CDR1 SGHVS, CDR2 FQNEAQ. The CDR3 runs 16 residues. CDR3: CASSRAVGRINYGYTF. The DNA of the CDR3 is TGTGCCAGCAGCCGAGCAGTGGGACGGATTAACTATGGCTACACCTTC.

For the CDR3, the DNA is TGCAGTGCTCAGGGTAACACTGAAGCTTTCTTT. This encodes CSAQGNTEAFF. V and J are TRBV20-1 and TRBJ1-1; D may be TRBD1 (5 bases). CDR1 DFQATT and CDR2 SNEGSKA come from the germline V gene (reference sequence). V was clipped by 5 bases and J by 2 bases, with 6 bases between them. The CDR3 is made up of 11 amino acids.